This T cell receptor (beta chain) stems from a study of T cells in Graves' hyperthyroidism and ophthalmopathy (dated by TCRdb to about 2019). For the wider study: Peripheral blood samples were taken at the time of initial diagnosis, prior to any treatment. To identify distinguishing TCR V-J signatures, a discovery cohort of some 99 patients was used, comprising fewer than 45 with Graves' ophthalmopathy and around 57 with stable Graves' hyperthyroidism. Whether ophthalmopathy could be predicted prospectively was tested in an independent validation cohort made up of under 20 hyperthyroidism patients plus 17 patients who later progressed to ophthalmopathy. The 100 discovery patients were divided at random into training and test sets in a 7:3 ratio. The study also compared thyroid tissue and blood T-cell repertoires from roughly six Graves' hyperthyroidism patients. After blood sampling, hyperthyroidism patients were treated with methimazole at a starting dose of 30 mg daily, and ophthalmopathy patients were treated with high-dose intravenous methylprednisolone. The paper reports TCR Vbeta CDR3 sequencing of some 140 peripheral blood samples: around 41 ophthalmopathy, under 80 hyperthyroidism and around 17 progressor patients. Results the study describes overall, beyond this receptor: Most expanded thyroid clonotypes (frequency above 0.001) were also found in blood, which suggests that blood repertoires may mirror thyroid immune responses. No statistical method was used to fix the sample size in advance, and group allocation was not hidden from the investigators. In cross-validation, a model built on a 13 V-J signature told ophthalmopathy apart from stable hyperthyroidism with just under 90% sensitivity and roughly 81% specificity, and in testing the same model reached 80%/75%. In validation, the model predicted progression to ophthalmopathy a median of roughly 6.1 months before onset, with around 70% sensitivity and roughly 79% specificity.

V is pruned by 5 bases and J by 7 bases, leaving 12 bases of the junction without a gene match. Measured from the cysteine to the phenylalanine, the CDR3 is 15 residues long. The read is trimmed to its CDR3 DNA, 45 bases read in frame from base 1. The CDR1 and CDR2 encoded by the germline V gene are MNHNS and SASEGT. A patient counted as having stable Graves' hyperthyroidism if no progression to ophthalmopathy occurred over 18 months of follow-up. Hyperthyroidism patients were aged 18 to 65 years and newly diagnosed, with disease duration of less than 2 months. The study excluded patients with uncontrolled infections, other autoimmune diseases, pregnancy or lactation. Clinical symptoms, serum thyroxine and TRAb, thyroid ultrasound, and orbital computed tomography formed the basis for the diagnoses. PBMCs were isolated from about 9.1 ml of fresh peripheral blood by Ficoll-Paque density gradient centrifugation. Total RNA was extracted using Trizol reagent, and RNA quality was assessed on an Agilent 2100 Bioanalyzer.

Amplification of TCR beta CDR3 regions was carried out from RNA transcripts. The TCR CDR3 was subjected to a first round of RT-PCR using the HTBI primer set and the Qiagen OneStep RT-PCR kit. A second multiplex PCR round built the libraries, followed by size selection and purification. Sequencing of the libraries was done on an Illumina HiSeq2000 using paired-end 100 bp reads. The paper's processing steps were these. SOAPnuke was used to process the raw data, throwing out any read that contained adapters or uncalled bases, had a mean Phred below 15, or lacked an exact constant-primer or identifier match. High-quality paired reads were merged with COPE v1.2.5, and unique nucleotide sequences were defined as clonotypes. MiTCR v1.1 was used to align clonotypes to the IMGT TRBV, TRBD and TRBJ reference segments. Analysis was restricted to V-J combinations with a frequency above 0.0001, which covered 98% to 99.2% of repertoires. A TCS score was defined as the ratio of F50 (clonal expansion) to E x V (chaos), with BLOSUM62-based TCRdist applied between CDR3 peptides within each V-J. Welch's t-statistics and random forest reduced some 510 V-J features to about 13, which were used in a naive Bayes classifier (R e1071). The public reads were run again by TCRdb, first through fastp at Q25 and then through MiXCR, and only productive beta chains were kept. All rows with the same CDR3 protein become a single entry with the most common DNA and genes. The V and J calls were not made by the authors but by TCRdb's processing. The sample has more than 650,000 distinct CDR3 sequences on record, 14% of them singletons. Roughly 10% of the sample comes from the top ten.

Many counts were recorded for this clonotype. Its antigen remains unidentified. Base quality data are lacking; no much larger clone is found one base away. The clonotype originates from a woman between 18 and 29 years old with Graves' hyperthyroidism. This chain is built from TRBV6-1 and TRBJ2-7; 9 of the junction bases match TRBD1. Sequenced: blood. The DNA is TGTGCCAGCAGTTCTGGATCGACAGGGGGTTGGGAGCAGTACTTC. It is translated as CASSSGSTGGWEQYF.